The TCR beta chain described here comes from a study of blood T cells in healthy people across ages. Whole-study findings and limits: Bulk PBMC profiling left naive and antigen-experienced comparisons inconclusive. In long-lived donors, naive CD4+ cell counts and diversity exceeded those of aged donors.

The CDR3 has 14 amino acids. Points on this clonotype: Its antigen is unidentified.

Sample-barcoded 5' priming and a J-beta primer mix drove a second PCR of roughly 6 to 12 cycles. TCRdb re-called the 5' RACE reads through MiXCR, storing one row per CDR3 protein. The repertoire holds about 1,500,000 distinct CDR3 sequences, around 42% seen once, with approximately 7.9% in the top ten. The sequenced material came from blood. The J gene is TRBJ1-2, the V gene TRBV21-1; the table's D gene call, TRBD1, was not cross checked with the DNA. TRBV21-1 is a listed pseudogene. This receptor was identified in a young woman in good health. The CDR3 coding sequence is TGTGCCAGCAGCAAACCCAGGGACCGGGGTGGCTACACCTTC. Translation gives CASSKPRDRGGYTF.